This T cell receptor beta chain was identified during a study of T-cell reconstitution after alpha-beta-depleted transplantation in children (dated by TCRdb to between 2015 and 2016). Study-wide context: Using TCR repertoire profiling, the study quantitatively followed how T-cell immune reconstitution unfolded in children after TCRalphabeta/CD19-depleted allogeneic hematopoietic cell transplantation.

Libraries were constructed by PCR. TCRdb names Illumina HiSeq 2500 as the instrument used. To normalize quantification of the TCRbeta repertoire, the TCR libraries were built with molecular barcoding that relied on unique molecular identifiers. The public reads were reanalyzed by TCRdb: fastp trimming at Q25, MiXCR alignment, in-frame beta chains only. Every CDR3 protein is listed once, alongside the most common genes and DNA of its rows. In all, the sample holds about 610,000 distinct CDR3 sequences, and over 9.5% of those were seen once. The top ten hold roughly 3.9% of the sample. This clonotype appeared many times. Its antigen is currently not known. Per-nucleotide qualities are absent, and no much larger clonotype sits a single base away. Based on the germline V gene (reference sequence), the CDR1 and CDR2 sequences are DFQATT and SNEGSKA. Trimmed from V: 6 bases; trimmed from J: 5 bases; junction bases lacking a gene match: 12. The CDR3 starts with the cysteine, ends with the phenylalanine, and has 14 residues. Just the 42-base CDR3 DNA is kept, in frame starting at base 1.

The sequence was collected from a human donor who donated a stem cell graft to a child with acute myeloid leukemia. This chain is built from TRBV20-1 and TRBJ2-7, and TRBD2 matches 8 of the central bases. Sequenced material: PBMCs from the stem cell graft donor, taken from the stem cell graft. This receptor has the CDR3 CSAGGDTLADEQYF. The DNA sequence is as follows: TGCAGTGCCGGGGGGGACACCTTGGCCGACGAGCAGTACTTC.